The subject of this entry is one T cell receptor beta chain. Antigen specificity is unknown. The data were taken from a study of T cell clonotyping in hematopoietic cell transplantation. The protocol was immunoSEQ multiplex PCR, while the TCRdb copy is restricted to in-frame clones and leaves out a portion. The repertoire holds several thousand clones, with more than 75% as singletons. Germline V gives CDR1 SQVTM, CDR2 ANQGSEA. The CDR3 covers 11 residues. The ends were cut back, 6 bases at V and 7 bases at J, with 12 bases in the middle. General study points: Few recipient clonotypes overlapped donors; over 95% were de novo at given depth.

The chain carries TRBV29-1 and TRBJ1-2, with a possible D match to TRBD1 (6 bases). The specimen comprised peripheral blood mononuclear cells, sampled 100 days after allogeneic stem cell transplant. This TCR was recovered from a male patient aged 45 to 59 who had an allogeneic stem cell transplant from an unrelated donor, so the T cells may come from the graft donor. Some clones in this sample may be carry-over from other donors' samples. This chain's CDR3 is CSVDRRGGYTF. Here the CDR3 DNA reads TGCAGCGTGGACCGCAGGGGTGGCTACACCTTC.